A single sample is the source of the 8 T cell receptor beta chains below, sequenced in a study of patients and donors after allogeneic stem cell transplantation (dated by TCRdb to about 2020). Libraries were prepared through RT-PCR. Instrument on record: NextSeq 550. TCRdb cleaned the public reads at Q25 with fastp, built clones with MiXCR and kept in-frame beta chains. Entries are consolidated by CDR3 protein sequence, retaining the most common genes and DNA. The sample table contains some 960,000 distinct CDR3 sequences; only one count was recorded for more than 15% of them. About 6% of the sample comes from the top ten. Sequenced sample: blood, either unsorted or a sorted T cell fraction (not recorded which). The receptor source for this set is a human donor who was either an allogeneic HSCT recipient or a stem cell or donor lymphocyte infusion donor (not recorded which). It is not recorded whose cells these are; they may come from a transplant donor.

This clonotype occurred a few times. CDR3 sequence (DNA): TGTGCCACCAGTGATCTCCCTCTTGGTGCGAATGAGCAGTTCTTC. Protein: CATSDLPLGANEQFF. V usage is TRBV24-1 and J usage is TRBJ2-1; D uncertain. This CDR3 has 15 amino acids. Trimming removed 3 bases from V and 7 bases from J, with 15 bases in between. Germline lookup yields CDR1 KGHDR and CDR2 SFDVKD.

The chain links TRBV5-1 to TRBJ1-1; 7 positions match TRBD1. The length of the CDR3 is 15 residues. Germline V lookup: CDR1 SGHRS, CDR2 YFSETQ. Trimming took 4 bases from V and 1 from J; bases not matched to a gene: 7. CDR3 protein: CASSPGQFGNTEAFF. The CDR3 bases are TGCGCCAGCAGCCCGGGACAGTTTGGGAACACTGAAGCTTTCTTT.

This clonotype was recorded only once. This chain links TRBV18 with TRBJ2-5; D gene uncertain. Germline loops: CDR1 KGHSH, CDR2 LQKENI. This CDR3 contains 14 residues. The V and J ends lost 3 bases and 2 bases respectively, with 10 bases between them. CDR3 in amino acids: CASSPAAEQETQYF. The CDR3 nucleotides read TGTGCCAGCTCACCTGCTGCTGAACAAGAGACCCAGTACTTC.

This clonotype appeared a few times. J is TRBJ2-1 and V is TRBV27; D might be TRBD2 (6 bases). From germline, CDR1 is MNHEY and CDR2 SMNVEV (reference sequence). This CDR3 is 14 amino acids long. The V end lost 5 bases, the J end lost 9 bases, and 17 bases lay between the germline ends. DNA of the CDR3: TGTGCCAGCAGTCCCCTGGCTAGCGTCAGTGAGCAGTTCTTC. Residues: CASSPLASVSEQFF.

The chain carries TRBV20-1 and TRBJ2-1; tentative D call: TRBD2 (6 bases). The germline CDR1 and CDR2 sequences are DFQATT and SNEGSKA (reference sequence). The V end was cut by 5 bases, the J end by 0 bases, with 11 bases between. The CDR3 is 14 residues long. DNA for the CDR3: TGCAGTGCTCCTAGCGTCAGCTCCTACAATGAGCAGTTCTTC. Translated, it gives CSAPSVSSYNEQFF.

This clonotype was observed a handful of times. V usage is TRBV7-6 and J usage is TRBJ2-3; D possibly matches TRBD1 or TRBD2 (5 bases each). The V gene lost 5 bases and the J gene lost 2 bases, with 8 bases spanning the gap. Germline CDR1 is SGHVS and CDR2 is FNYEAQ. The CDR3 loop spans 13 amino acids. The CDR3: CASSEGPTDTQYF. The CDR3 DNA reads as TGTGCCAGCAGCGAGGGACCCACAGATACGCAGTATTTT.

V is TRBV6-1 and J is TRBJ2-5; TRBD2 might be the D (5 bases). The ends were cut back, 3 bases at V and 3 bases at J, with 11 bases in the middle. CDR1 and CDR2 from the germline V gene are MNHNS and SASEGT. CDR3 length: 14 residues. CDR3: CASSDSARKETQYF. CDR3 in DNA: TGTGCCAGCAGTGATAGCGCCAGGAAAGAGACCCAGTACTTC.

This chain uses TRBV3-1 with TRBJ2-5; no firm D call. CDR1 is LGHDT, CDR2 YNNKEL, per germline (reference sequence). This CDR3 is built from 12 residues. V was shortened by 1 base and J by 5 bases, with 5 bases between the two germline ends. CDR3 protein: CASSQGLETQYF. CDR3 coding DNA: TGTGCCAGCAGCCAAGGGCTCGAGACCCAGTACTTC.